This T cell receptor beta chain was documented in a study of chemoradiotherapy in HPV16-positive cancers. This clone occurred once. TCRdb's copy holds only in-frame clones and misses some; the assay was immunoSEQ multiplex PCR. The table lists around 33,000 clones, about 85% of them singletons. After removal of 3 bases from V and 8 bases from J, the junction contained 1 base not matched to a gene. CDR1 is MNHEY, CDR2 SVGAGI, per germline. This CDR3 is built from 13 residues. This TCR was sampled from a human donor with HPV-associated anogenital cancer. Here the sequenced sample was blood, taken from a patient who underwent chemoradiotherapy. The V gene is TRBV6-5, the J gene TRBJ1-6; 7 bases are a match to TRBD1. CDR3 residues: CASSYDRDSPLHF. The CDR3 bases are TGTGCCAGCAGTTATGACAGGGATTCACCCCTCCACTTT.